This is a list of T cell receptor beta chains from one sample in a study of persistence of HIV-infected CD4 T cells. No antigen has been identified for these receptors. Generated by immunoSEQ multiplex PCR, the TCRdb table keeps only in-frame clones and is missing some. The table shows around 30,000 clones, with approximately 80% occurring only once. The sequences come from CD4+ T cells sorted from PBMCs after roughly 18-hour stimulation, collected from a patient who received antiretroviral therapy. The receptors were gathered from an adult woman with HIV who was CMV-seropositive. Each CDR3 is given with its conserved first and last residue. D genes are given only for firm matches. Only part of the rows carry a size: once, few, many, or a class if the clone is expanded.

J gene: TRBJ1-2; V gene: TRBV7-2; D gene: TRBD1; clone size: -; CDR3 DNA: TGTGCCAGCAGCTTAGGACAGGGGCACTATGGCTACACCTTC; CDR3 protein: CASSLGQGHYGYTF
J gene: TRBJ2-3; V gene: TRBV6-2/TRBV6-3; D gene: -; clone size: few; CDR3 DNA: TGTGCCAGCAGTTACTCAGGGAAAGGGGGGCAAGATACGCAGTATTTT; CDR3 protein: CASSYSGKGGQDTQYF
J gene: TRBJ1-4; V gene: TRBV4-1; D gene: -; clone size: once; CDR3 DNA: TGCGCCAGCAGTCCCGGGACAACTAATGAAAAACTGTTTTTT; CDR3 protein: CASSPGTTNEKLFF
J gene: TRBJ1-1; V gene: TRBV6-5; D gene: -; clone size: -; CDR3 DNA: TGTGCCAGCATCCTCAAGACAGTGAACACTGAAGCTTTCTTT; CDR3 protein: CASILKTVNTEAFF
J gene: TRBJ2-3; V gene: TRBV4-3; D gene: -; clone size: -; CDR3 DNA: TGCGCCAGCAGCCAAATTGGGGGGACTAGCACAGATACGCAGTATTTT; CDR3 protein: CASSQIGGTSTDTQYF
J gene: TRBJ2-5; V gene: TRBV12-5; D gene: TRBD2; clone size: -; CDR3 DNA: TGTGCTAGTGGTTTGCCAATTGGTAGCGGGGGGGGCACTCTCTGGGAGACCCAGTACTTC; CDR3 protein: CASGLPIGSGGGTLWETQYF
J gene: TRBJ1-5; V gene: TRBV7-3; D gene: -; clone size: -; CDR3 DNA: TGTGCCAGCAGCCGTGGGAACTCACAGCCCCAGCATTTT; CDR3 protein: CASSRGNSQPQHF
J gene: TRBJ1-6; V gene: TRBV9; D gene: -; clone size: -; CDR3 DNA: TGTGCCAGCAGCGTAGGGAATAATTCACCCCTCCACTTT; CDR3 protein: CASSVGNNSPLHF
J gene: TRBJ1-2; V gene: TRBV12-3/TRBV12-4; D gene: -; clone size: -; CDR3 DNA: TGTGCCAGCAGTTTACACAGAAACTATGGCTACACCTTC; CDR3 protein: CASSLHRNYGYTF
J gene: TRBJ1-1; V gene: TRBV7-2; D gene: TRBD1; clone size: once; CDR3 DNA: TGTGCCAGCAGCTCATTCGGGACAGGGGGCACTGAAGCTTTCTTT; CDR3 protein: CASSSFGTGGTEAFF
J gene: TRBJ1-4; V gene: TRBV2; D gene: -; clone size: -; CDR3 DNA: TGTGCCAGCAGGGAAAGGGTGGATGAAAAACTGTTTTTT; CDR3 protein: CASRERVDEKLFF
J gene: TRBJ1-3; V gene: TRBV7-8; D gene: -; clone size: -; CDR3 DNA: TGTGCCAGCAGCCGCTCTGGAAACACCATATATTTT; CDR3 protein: CASSRSGNTIYF
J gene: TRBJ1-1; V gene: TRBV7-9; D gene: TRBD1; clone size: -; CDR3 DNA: TGTGCCAGCAGCTTAGGGACGGGATACAGGGGGAACACTGAAGCTTTCTTT; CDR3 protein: CASSLGTGYRGNTEAFF
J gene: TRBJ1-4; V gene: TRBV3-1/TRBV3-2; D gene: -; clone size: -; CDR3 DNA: TGTGCCAGCAGCCAAAGAAGGAATGAAAAACTGTTTTTT; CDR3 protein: CASSQRRNEKLFF
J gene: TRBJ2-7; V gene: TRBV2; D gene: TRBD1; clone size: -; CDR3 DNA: TGTGCCAGCGGGGAACCGGGACAGTCACCATACGAGCAGTACTTC; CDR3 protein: CASGEPGQSPYEQYF
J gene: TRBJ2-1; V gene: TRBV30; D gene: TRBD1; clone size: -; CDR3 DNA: TGTGCACGAGACAGGGGCTCCTACAATGAGCAGTTCTTC; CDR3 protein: CARDRGSYNEQFF
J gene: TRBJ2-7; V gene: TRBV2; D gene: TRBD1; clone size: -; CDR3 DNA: TGTGCCAGCAGTTTTTCGACAGGGAGGTACTTC; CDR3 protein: CASSFSTGRYF
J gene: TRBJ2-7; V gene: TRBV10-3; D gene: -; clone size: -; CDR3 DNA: TGTGCCATCAGTGAGTCGGTAGCGAGCCCCTACGAGCAGTACTTC; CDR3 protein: CAISESVASPYEQYF
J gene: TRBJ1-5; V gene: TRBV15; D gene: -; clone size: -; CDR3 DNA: TGTGCCACCAGCTCCCAGGATGGAAAGAGTCGGCTTTACAATCAGCCCCAGCATTTT; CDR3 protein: CATSSQDGKSRLYNQPQHF
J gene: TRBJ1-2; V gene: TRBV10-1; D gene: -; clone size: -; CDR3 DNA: TGCGCCAGCAGTGCCGGGACCTCCTATGGCTACACCTTC; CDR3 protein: CASSAGTSYGYTF
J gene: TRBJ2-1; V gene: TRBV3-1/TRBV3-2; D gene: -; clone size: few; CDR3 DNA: TGTGCCAGCAGCCAACGGACGGGAGCATCCTACAATGAGCAGTTCTTC; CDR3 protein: CASSQRTGASYNEQFF
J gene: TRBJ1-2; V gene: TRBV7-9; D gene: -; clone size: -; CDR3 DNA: TGTGCCAGCAGTTATTTCAGGGAAAACTATGGCTACACCTTC; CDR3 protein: CASSYFRENYGYTF
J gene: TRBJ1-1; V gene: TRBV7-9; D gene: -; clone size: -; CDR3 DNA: TGTGCCAGCAGCGTTACCCGAATAAACACTGAAGCTTTCTTT; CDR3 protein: CASSVTRINTEAFF
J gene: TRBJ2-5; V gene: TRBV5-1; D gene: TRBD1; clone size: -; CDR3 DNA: TGCGCCAGCAGCACAGGGGGCCAAGAGACCCAGTACTTC; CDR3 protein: CASSTGGQETQYF
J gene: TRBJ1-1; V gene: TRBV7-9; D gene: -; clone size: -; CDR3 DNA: TGTGCCAGCACCCTAGTAAACACTGAAGCTTTCTTT; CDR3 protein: CASTLVNTEAFF
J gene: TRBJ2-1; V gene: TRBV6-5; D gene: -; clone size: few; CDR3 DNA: TGTGCCACCCGCGAGCGCAAAAACAATGAGCAGTTCTTC; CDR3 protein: CATRERKNNEQFF
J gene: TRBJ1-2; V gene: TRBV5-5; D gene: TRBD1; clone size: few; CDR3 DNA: TGTGCCAGCAGCGAAGGGGGTACAGGGGGCGGTTCCTATGGCTACACCTTC; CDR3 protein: CASSEGGTGGGSYGYTF
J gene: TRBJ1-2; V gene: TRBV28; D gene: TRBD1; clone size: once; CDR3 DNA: TGTGCCAGCAGTCAGACAGGGGGAGTTAACTATGGCTACACCTTC; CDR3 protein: CASSQTGGVNYGYTF
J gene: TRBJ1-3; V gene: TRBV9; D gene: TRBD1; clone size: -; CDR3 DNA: TGTGCCAGCAGCGTAGGACAGGGCGCTGGAAACACCATATATTTT; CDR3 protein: CASSVGQGAGNTIYF
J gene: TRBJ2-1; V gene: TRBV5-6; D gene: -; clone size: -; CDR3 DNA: TGTGCCAGCAGCTTGGCCAGTGGGGAGCAGTTCTTC; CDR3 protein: CASSLASGEQFF
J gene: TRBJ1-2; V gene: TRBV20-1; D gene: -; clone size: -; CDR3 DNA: TGCAGTGCTAGAGTTAGGGACGGCTACACCTTC; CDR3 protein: CSARVRDGYTF
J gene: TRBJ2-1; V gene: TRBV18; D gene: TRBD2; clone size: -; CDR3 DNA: TGTGCCAGCTCTCCGCGGGTAGCGGGGGTCACCTACAATGAGCAGTTCTTC; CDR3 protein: CASSPRVAGVTYNEQFF
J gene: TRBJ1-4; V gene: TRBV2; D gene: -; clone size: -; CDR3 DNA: TGTGCCAGCCGCGCAGGTCGGGGGGGTGAAAAACTGTTTTTT; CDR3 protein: CASRAGRGGEKLFF
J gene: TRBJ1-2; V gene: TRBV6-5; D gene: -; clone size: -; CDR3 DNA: TGTGCCAGCAGTTCCTGCTACTACACCTTC; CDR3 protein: CASSSCYYTF
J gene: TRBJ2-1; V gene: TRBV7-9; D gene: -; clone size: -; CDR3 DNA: TGTGCCAGCAGCTTAGACACCTCCGCAGTGCAGTTCTTC; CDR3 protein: CASSLDTSAVQFF
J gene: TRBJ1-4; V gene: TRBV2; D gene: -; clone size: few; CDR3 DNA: TGTGCCAGCAGTGGCGAGTTCGGTGAAAAACTGTTTTTT; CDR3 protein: CASSGEFGEKLFF
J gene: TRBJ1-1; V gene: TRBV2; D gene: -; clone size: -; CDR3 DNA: TGTGCCAGCAGTGACCCCAACACTGAAGCTTTCTTT; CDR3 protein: CASSDPNTEAFF
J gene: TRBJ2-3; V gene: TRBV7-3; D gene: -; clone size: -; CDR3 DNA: TGTGCCAGCAGCCCTAGGGGAGATACGCAGTATTTT; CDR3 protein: CASSPRGDTQYF
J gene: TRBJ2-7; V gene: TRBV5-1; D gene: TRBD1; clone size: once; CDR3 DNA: TGCGCCAGCAGCTTGGAGGTTGTGGGACAGGGAGGCGAGCAGTACTTC; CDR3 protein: CASSLEVVGQGGEQYF
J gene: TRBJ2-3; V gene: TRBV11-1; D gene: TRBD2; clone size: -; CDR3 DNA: TGTGCCAGCAGCTTAGGAGCGGGGGTTAGCACAGATACGCAGTATTTT; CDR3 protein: CASSLGAGVSTDTQYF
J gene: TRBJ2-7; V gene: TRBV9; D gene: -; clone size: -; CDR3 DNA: TGTGCCAGCAGCGCCGAGGGGTCCGCCTACGAGCAGTACTTC; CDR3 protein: CASSAEGSAYEQYF
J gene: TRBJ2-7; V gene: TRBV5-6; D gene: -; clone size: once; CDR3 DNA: TGTGCCAGCAGCTCCTGGGGTGCTAGTAGCTCCTACGAGCAGTACTTC; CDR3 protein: CASSSWGASSSYEQYF
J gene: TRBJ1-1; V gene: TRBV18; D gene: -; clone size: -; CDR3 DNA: TGTGCCAGCTCACCGGGCCTAATCATAGGGCAAGCTTTCTTT; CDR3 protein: CASSPGLIIGQAFF
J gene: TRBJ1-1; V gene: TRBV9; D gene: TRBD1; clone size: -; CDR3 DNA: TGTGCCAGCAGCGCTCCGACCTTTCAAACAGGGGACACTGAAGCTTTCTTT; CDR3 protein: CASSAPTFQTGDTEAFF
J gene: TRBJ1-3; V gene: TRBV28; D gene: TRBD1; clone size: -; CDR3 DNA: TGTGCCAGCAAGTCGACAGGGGGCTTTGGAAACACCATATATTTT; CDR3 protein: CASKSTGGFGNTIYF
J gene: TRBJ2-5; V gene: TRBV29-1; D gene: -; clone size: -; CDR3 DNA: TGCAGCGTTGTGGGGCAGAACCTACCTGAGACCCAGTACTTC; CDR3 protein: CSVVGQNLPETQYF
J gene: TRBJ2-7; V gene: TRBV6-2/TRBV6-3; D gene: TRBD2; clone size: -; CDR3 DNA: TGTGCCAGCAGTTACCCCGCAGCGGGGGGCTACGAGCAGTACTTC; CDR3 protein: CASSYPAAGGYEQYF
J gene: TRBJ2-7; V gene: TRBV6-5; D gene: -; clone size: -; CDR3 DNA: TGTGCCAGCAGTTACTCGAGGGGCAGCGGCCCCTACGAGCAGTACTTC; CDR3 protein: CASSYSRGSGPYEQYF
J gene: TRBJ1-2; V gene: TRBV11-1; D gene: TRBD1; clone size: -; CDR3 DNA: TGTGCCAGCAGACCGGACCGAGACAGGGGGGAAGGCTACACCTTC; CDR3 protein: CASRPDRDRGEGYTF
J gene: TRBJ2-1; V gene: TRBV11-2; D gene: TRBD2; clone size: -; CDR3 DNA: TGTGCCAGCAGCTTAGAACAAGGACTAGCGAGTGAGCAGTTCTTC; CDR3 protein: CASSLEQGLASEQFF
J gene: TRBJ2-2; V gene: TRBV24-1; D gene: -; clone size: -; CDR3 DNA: TGTGCCACCAGTGACTATCTAATCGGGGAGCTGTTTTTT; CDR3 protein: CATSDYLIGELFF
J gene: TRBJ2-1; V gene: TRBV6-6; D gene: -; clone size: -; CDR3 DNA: TGTGCCAGCAGCTCTGAGGGCGCGGTATACAATGAGCAGTTCTTC; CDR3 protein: CASSSEGAVYNEQFF
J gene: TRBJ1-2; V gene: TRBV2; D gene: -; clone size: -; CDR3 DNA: TGTGCCAGCAGTGGGGGGAACTATGGCTACACCTTC; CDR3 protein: CASSGGNYGYTF